This T cell receptor (beta chain) was observed in a study of beta chain features in type 1 diabetes. General observations from the study: Patients showed naive, central memory and Treg TCRB repertoires that appeared more similar than those of healthy donors. A moderate, significant TCRB CDR3 shortening appeared in type 1 diabetes across four CD4+ subsets.

The length of the CDR3 is 14 residues. V lost 5 bases and J lost 7, with 15 bases in between. The germline CDR1 and CDR2 sequences are MNHNY and SVGAGI (reference sequence). To note about this clone: Antigen unknown.

Per donor, one heparinised blood draw averaged about 110 mL. CD45RO/CCR7/CD25/CD127/CD95/CD27 staining was used to isolate CD4+ naive, central memory, regulatory and stem cell-like memory cells by sorting. The authors reverse transcribed all of the isolated RNA, so sequencing captured expressed TCRB transcripts. Sequencing used immunoSEQ multiplex PCR; TCRdb keeps in-frame clones, though not all of them. The table has 640,000 or so clones, roughly 13% seen once. The chain couples TRBV6-6 to TRBJ1-5; TRBD1 is a possible D gene (5 bases). This clonotype was obtained from a man aged 18 to 29 with type 1 diabetes. The specimen was naive CD4+ T cells from blood. CDR3 amino acids: CASSPDGARQPQHF. The CDR3 region has the DNA TGTGCCAGCAGTCCCGACGGGGCTCGGCAGCCCCAGCATTTT.